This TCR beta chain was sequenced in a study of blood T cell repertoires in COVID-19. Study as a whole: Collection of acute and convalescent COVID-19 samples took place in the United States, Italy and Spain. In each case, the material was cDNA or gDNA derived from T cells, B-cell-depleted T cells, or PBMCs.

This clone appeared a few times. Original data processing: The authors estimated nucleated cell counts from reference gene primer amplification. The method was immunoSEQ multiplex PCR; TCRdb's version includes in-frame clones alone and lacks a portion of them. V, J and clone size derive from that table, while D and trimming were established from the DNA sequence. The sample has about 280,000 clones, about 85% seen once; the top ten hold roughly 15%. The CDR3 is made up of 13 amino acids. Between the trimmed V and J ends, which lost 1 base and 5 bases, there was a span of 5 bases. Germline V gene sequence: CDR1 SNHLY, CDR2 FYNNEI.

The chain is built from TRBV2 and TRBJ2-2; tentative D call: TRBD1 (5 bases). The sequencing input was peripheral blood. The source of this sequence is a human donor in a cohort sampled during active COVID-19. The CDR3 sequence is CASSEEGTGELFF. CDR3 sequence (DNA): TGTGCCAGCAGTGAAGAGGGGACCGGGGAGCTGTTTTTT.